The entry below describes one T cell receptor (beta chain). The CDR3 runs 14 residues. Germline V gene data show CDR1 as SGHTA and CDR2 as FQGNSA. Trimming pared 4 bases from V and 3 bases from J, leaving 13 bases between. This specimen belongs to a study of blood T cell repertoires in COVID-19. For the study at large: COVID-19 samples collected from the United States, Italy and Spain covered acute and convalescent phases. Sources were T cells, B-cell-depleted T cells, or PBMCs; the material itself was cDNA or gDNA.

Produced via immunoSEQ multiplex PCR; TCRdb's table is partial and in-frame only. The sample yields some 150,000 clones, approximately 81% seen once. Sample: peripheral blood. The receptor was isolated from a man in his forties with acute or convalescent COVID-19. The V call is TRBV7-2, the J call TRBJ2-7; D call uncertain. The CDR3 nucleotides read TGTGCCAGCAGCTATGGGCGTACCATCTACGAGCAGTACTTC. Protein product: CASSYGRTIYEQYF.